This T cell receptor beta chain was sequenced in a study of cytomegalovirus exposure and HLA in healthy donors. As concerns this clone: Antigen unknown.

CDR3 length equals 13 residues. Looked up from germline, CDR1 is SGHRS and CDR2 is YFSETQ. Trimming removed 4 bases from V and 6 bases from J; junction bases left unmatched: 6. Overall study results and limits: Upon later analysis, HLA-associated TCR beta chains proved more clonally expanded than other, equally common chains. Despite most TCR sequences being rare, some public TCRs occurred in many donors. In a later analysis, TCR association rates varied by HLA locus: DRB1 most, HLA-C fewest.

Primers included in the PCR were 60 Vbeta and 13 Jbeta primers. The protocol was immunoSEQ multiplex PCR, while the TCRdb copy is restricted to in-frame clones and leaves out a portion. Counted here are roughly 280,000 clones, roughly two thirds occurring once; the ten biggest clones make up roughly 2.4%. Sample: PBMCs. The source is a female donor in good health and CMV-seronegative. This chain connects TRBV5-1 to TRBJ2-7, with TRBD2 matching 8 bases. The CDR3 sequence is CASSPGTSGEQYF. CDR3 nucleotide sequence: TGCGCCAGCAGCCCCGGGACTAGTGGCGAGCAGTACTTC.